This TCR beta chain was recovered during a study of shared clonotypes between healthy human individuals. General study results and limits: Clonotypes not shared had lower generation probabilities than those common to all four donors.

This CDR3 is 17 amino acids long. CDR1 is SGHDN and CDR2 is FVKESK in the germline V gene. Trimming took 0 bases from V and 4 from J, leaving 15 bases between them. The table came from immunoSEQ multiplex PCR; TCRdb's copy has only in-frame clones and leaves some out. The sample records 2.5 million or so clones, about 92% being singletons. A word on this clone: Its antigen is still unknown.

Sequencing was performed on naive CD4+ T cells sorted from blood. Indicated subset: CD45RA+ positively selected. The clonotype comes from a man between 18 and 29 years old in good health. V gene TRBV14 combines with J gene TRBJ2-2; no reliable D call. The CDR3 here is CASSQELGWYPTGELFF. Here the CDR3 DNA reads TGTGCCAGCAGCCAAGAATTGGGGTGGTACCCCACCGGGGAGCTGTTTTTT.